This T cell receptor (beta chain) originates from a study of CD8 T cells in Susac syndrome. TEMRA cells underwent FACS enrichment and CD8+ and CD4+ T cells underwent negative isolation. The germline V gene has CDR1 MNHNS and CDR2 SASEGT. J lost 6 bases, V lost 1 base, and 4 bases had no gene match. CDR3 size: 14 residues. Random hexamers were used to reverse transcribe the RNA input (about 0.45 to 1 ug). The CDR3 of TCR beta was amplified by immunoSEQ multiplex PCR across 54 Vbeta and 13 Jbeta. One entry per CDR3 protein, called by TCRdb with MiXCR from the immunoSEQ multiplex PCR reads. The repertoire holds about 130,000 distinct CDR3 sequences, with 85% to 95% as singletons.

Sequences were obtained from CD8+ T cells from PBMCs. The source is a human donor with multiple sclerosis. V usage is TRBV6-1 and J usage is TRBJ2-7; 9 bases fit TRBD1. The CDR3 is CASSEGGTGTEQYV. The CDR3 DNA sequence: TGTGCCAGCAGTGAAGGGGGGACAGGGACCGAGCAGTACGTC.